This T cell receptor beta chain was retrieved from a study of shared clonotypes between healthy human individuals. Study-level points and caveats: Researchers found naive subsets generally carried larger estimated richness than memory subsets.

A note on this clone: The antigen is undetermined.

Sequencing was at deep level. The table came from immunoSEQ multiplex PCR; TCRdb's copy has only in-frame clones and leaves some out. The data show over a million clones, with around three quarters seen just once and roughly 0.62% held by the top ten. The source is a man aged 18 to 35 in good health. Some clones in this sample may be carry-over from other donors' samples. The source material was memory CD4+ T cells from PBMCs. Subset noted: CD45RA-negative fraction.

The CDR3 loop is CASSPGSGTYNEQFF. The CDR3 nucleotides read TGTGCCAGCAGCCCAGGCTCGGGGACCTACAATGAGCAGTTCTTC. The chain links TRBV7-2 to TRBJ2-1; weak D call: TRBD2 (5 bases). V was cut by 5 bases and J by 2 bases, with 13 bases left in between. The CDR3 is 15 residues long. Germline CDR1 SGHTA, CDR2 FQGNSA.